The clone carrying this TCR beta chain was detected only a few times. Its antigen is still unknown. TCRdb analysed the reads with MiXCR anew, one entry per CDR3 protein. The sample records 450,000 to 550,000 distinct CDR3 sequences, approximately 42% being singletons. With V trimmed by 5 bases and J by 8 bases, 8 bases remained unmatched. Germline V gives CDR1 DFQATT, CDR2 SNEGSKA (reference sequence). There are 13 residues in the CDR3. The data are from a study of T cell repertoires in cytomegalovirus infection. Study-level information: CMV infection plus the matching HLA type was flagged by public TCR beta signatures.

Findings and limits, study-wide: Summed frequency of shared TCR beta families picked out CMV carriers who also had the relevant HLA.

Specimen: cultured PBMCs, collected from culture after CMV antigen stimulation. The chain couples TRBV20-1 to TRBJ2-1; 8 bases line up with TRBD1. The sequence derives from a human donor in good health (CMV status not recorded). Some clones in this sample may be carry-over from other donors' samples. CDR3 in amino acids: CSASDRVRDEQFF. Here the CDR3 DNA reads TGCAGTGCTTCGGACAGGGTCAGAGATGAGCAGTTCTTC.